This record looks at one TCR beta chain sequence and its context. Trimming took 3 bases from V and 4 from J, leaving 9 bases between them. Germline V lookup: CDR1 LGHNA, CDR2 YSLEER. The CDR3 is 14 amino acids. This entry is derived from a study of blood T cells in healthy people across ages. PCR was performed a second time for roughly 6 to 12 cycles using a sample-barcoded 5' primer and a J-beta primer mix. MiXCR was run by TCRdb on the 5' RACE reads, yielding one entry per CDR3 protein. The sample consists of over a million distinct CDR3 sequences, around 55% of them appearing once. This receptor was taken from a man between 18 and 29 years old in good health. The chain uses TRBV4-3 and TRBJ1-4; D remains ambiguous. The material sequenced was blood. This CDR3 reads CASSQGGINEKLFF. In nucleotides, the CDR3 is TGCGCCAGCAGCCAGGGAGGGATTAATGAAAAACTGTTTTTT.